Listed below are T cell receptor beta chains from one sample, sequenced in a study of blood T cell repertoires in COVID-19. Measured with immunoSEQ multiplex PCR; TCRdb has only the in-frame clones, and not every one. Seen here are approximately 110,000 clones, about 85% observed once, and the top ten hold around 3.3%. The source material was peripheral blood. The receptors stem from a man in his forties or fifties with acute or convalescent COVID-19. Both conserved end residues are part of each CDR3. A D gene is named only where the DNA matches it firmly.

V: TRBV11-2
J: TRBJ2-3
length: 16
D: NA
CDR3: CASSSAPRGAADTQYF

V: TRBV15
J: TRBJ2-6
length: 19
D: NA
CDR3: CATSSFSVAPSSGANVLTF

V: TRBV19
J: TRBJ1-1
length: 15
D: NA
CDR3: CASSKWATENTEAFF

V: TRBV3-1/TRBV3-2
J: TRBJ2-5
length: 14
D: TRBD1
CDR3: CAAATGGAQETQYF

V: TRBV6-6
J: TRBJ2-7
length: 15
D: TRBD1
CDR3: CASSYSGTGSYEQYF

V: TRBV10-3
J: TRBJ2-6
length: 18
D: NA
CDR3: CAISESISPYLGANVLTF

V: TRBV28
J: TRBJ2-6
length: 15
D: NA
CDR3: CATLLEATGANVLTF

V: TRBV27
J: TRBJ2-3
length: 19
D: TRBD2
CDR3: CASSSPVAGAETSTDTQYF

V: TRBV27
J: TRBJ1-1
length: 15
D: TRBD1
CDR3: CASSWTGAMGAEAFF

V: TRBV2
J: TRBJ2-7
length: 12
D: NA
CDR3: CASSGQGGEQYF

V: TRBV12-3/TRBV12-4
J: TRBJ2-7
length: 12
D: NA
CDR3: CASRRLGDEQYF

V: TRBV4-1
J: TRBJ1-1
length: 15
D: NA
CDR3: CASSQGQFPLVEAFF

V: TRBV10-1
J: TRBJ1-4
length: 13
D: NA
CDR3: CASRPSRGEKLFF

V: TRBV27
J: TRBJ2-1
length: 14
D: NA
CDR3: CASSFRPGNNEQFF

V: TRBV19
J: TRBJ2-2
length: 15
D: NA
CDR3: CASTGAVANTGELFF

V: TRBV7-9
J: TRBJ2-7
length: 14
D: TRBD1
CDR3: CASSPSGTDYEQYF

V: TRBV7-8
J: TRBJ1-1
length: 16
D: NA
CDR3: CASSSGGTYLRTEAFF

V: TRBV25-1
J: TRBJ2-5
length: 15
D: NA
CDR3: CASSELTGGLGTQYF

V: TRBV27
J: TRBJ1-2
length: 15
D: NA
CDR3: CASSPYRDRFQGYTF

V: TRBV6-5
J: TRBJ2-7
length: 15
D: TRBD1
CDR3: CASGDEGQGADEQYF

V: TRBV11-2
J: TRBJ2-3
length: 18
D: TRBD2
CDR3: CASSPSGGLAGVTDTQYF

V: TRBV6-5
J: TRBJ1-1
length: 14
D: NA
CDR3: CASSLVEGGTEAFF

V: TRBV5-4
J: TRBJ1-1
length: 14
D: TRBD1
CDR3: CASSSGTGSTEAFF

V: TRBV6-2/TRBV6-3
J: TRBJ2-7
length: 14
D: TRBD2
CDR3: CASSGLAQNYEQYF

V: TRBV18
J: TRBJ1-4
length: 14
D: NA
CDR3: CASSPRQDTEKLFF

V: TRBV7-2
J: TRBJ2-2
length: 15
D: NA
CDR3: CASSLTTGNTGELFF

V: TRBV9
J: TRBJ2-3
length: 18
D: TRBD2
CDR3: CASSVYGTSLSSTDTQYF

V: TRBV2
J: TRBJ2-5
length: 14
D: NA
CDR3: CASRPDRSQETQYF